These 12 T cell receptor beta chains share one sample of origin, sequenced in a study of T cell repertoires in cytomegalovirus infection. One entry per CDR3 protein, called by TCRdb with MiXCR from the reads. The table includes about 740,000 distinct CDR3 sequences, 35% detected once. Sample: PBMCs. The receptors originated from a human donor in good health (CMV status not recorded). Some clones in this sample may be carry-over from other donors' samples.

The chain employs TRBV18 and TRBJ2-7; 7 bases fit TRBD1. The length of the CDR3 is 12 residues. After removal of 8 bases from V and 2 bases from J, the junction contained 3 bases not matched to a gene. Germline V gene sequence: CDR1 KGHSH, CDR2 LQKENI. DNA for the CDR3: TGTGCCAGCACTGACAGGGCCTACGAGCAGTACTTC. This codes for CASTDRAYEQYF. Supplemented by reference TRBV18 and TRBJ2-7, the full variable domain reads NAGVMQNPRHLVRRRGQEARLRCSPMKGHSHVYWYRQLPEEGLKFMVYLQKENIIDESGMPKERFSAEFPKEGPSILRIQQVVRGDSAAYFCASTDRAYEQYFGPGTRLTVT.

Many counts were recorded for this clonotype. The chain uses TRBV6-1 and TRBJ2-1; D uncertain. The CDR3 length is 13 residues. V was pared by 7 bases and J by 7 bases, with 14 bases between. In germline, CDR1 is MNHNS, CDR2 SASEGT. DNA for the CDR3: TGTGCCAGCACCGACGTCGTTACGAATGAGCAGTTCTTC. It translates to CASTDVVTNEQFF.

Comments on this clonotype: This CDR3 is missing its conserved last phenylalanine or tryptophan, likely due to a read error. The chain uses TRBV28 and TRBJ1-4; D perhaps matches TRBD1 (5 bases). CDR3 length: 14 residues. The germline V and J ends were trimmed by 7 bases and 8 bases, with 17 bases remaining between them. The germline V gene has CDR1 MDHEN and CDR2 SYDVKM. The CDR3 sequence: CASNVGVRREKLFL. The CDR3 DNA reads as TGTGCCAGCAACGTAGGGGTCCGACGGGAAAAACTGTTTCTT.

This clonotype was recorded once. The chain links TRBV6-6 to TRBJ2-7, with D possibly TRBD2 on 5 matching bases. The CDR3 has 17 residues. Germline loops: CDR1 MNHNY, CDR2 SVGAGI (reference sequence). Trimming stripped 2 bases from V and 0 bases from J, with 17 bases between. Here the CDR3 DNA reads TGTGCCAGCAGTTACACCCCATCCGGGGTGATCTCCTACGAGCAGTACTTC. Translating it yields CASSYTPSGVISYEQYF.

Turning to this clonotype: This likely comes from a read error, as the CDR3 has no conserved phenylalanine or tryptophan at its end. The chain joins TRBV7-8 to TRBJ2-5; 8 bases match TRBD2. CDR3 length equals 19 residues. The germline V gene encodes CDR1 SGHVS and CDR2 FQNEAQ. Trimming removed 4 bases from V and 0 bases from J; junction bases left unmatched: 16. This CDR3 is CASSSPLAVLAEDQETQYD. CDR3 coding DNA: TGTGCCAGCAGCTCCCCATTGGCGGTACTAGCGGAGGACCAAGAGACCCAGTACGAC.

The J gene is TRBJ2-5, the V gene TRBV10-3; 7 nucleotides match TRBD1. Germline lookup yields CDR1 ENHRY and CDR2 SYGVKD. The CDR3 is 13 amino acids. V gave up 10 bases and J gave up 5 bases; unmatched junction bases: 10. This CDR3 reads CATQTGLKETQYF. CDR3 bases: TGTGCCACCCAGACAGGGTTGAAGGAGACCCAGTACTTC.

The chain recombines TRBV7-2 with TRBJ1-2; D unclear. V was pared by 5 bases and J by 1 base, with 5 bases between. The length of the CDR3 is 12 residues. Germline values: CDR1 SGHTA, CDR2 FQGNSA. The CDR3 is CASSAFNYGYTF. The CDR3 nucleotides read TGTGCCAGCAGCGCCTTTAACTATGGCTACACCTTC.

The chain employs TRBV7-8 and TRBJ2-7, with a weak D call TRBD2 (5 bases). The CDR3 loop spans 13 amino acids. Trimming stripped 5 bases from V and 2 bases from J, with 10 bases between. Germline V lookup: CDR1 SGHVS, CDR2 FQNEAQ. This chain's CDR3 is CASSARETYEQYF. CDR3 in DNA: TGTGCCAGCAGCGCCCGGGAAACCTACGAGCAGTACTTC.

This clonotype was detected many times. This chain connects TRBV7-6 to TRBJ2-1; 7 positions agree with TRBD1. This CDR3 has 14 residues. CDR1 is SGHVS and CDR2 is FNYEAQ in the germline V gene. V lost 5 bases to trimming and J lost 8 bases; unmatched junction nucleotides: 9. CDR3 nucleotides: TGTGCCAGCAGCCTTGGGACAGCGGATGATGAGCAGTTCTTC. Its translation is CASSLGTADDEQFF. Complete variable domain (other parts from reference TRBV7-6 and TRBJ2-1): GAGVSQSPRYKVTKRGQDVALRCDPISGHVSLYWYRQALGQGPEFLTYFNYEAQQDKSGLPNDRFSAERPEGSISTLTIQRTEQRDSAMYRCASSLGTADDEQFFGPGTRLTVL.

The chain has TRBV28 and TRBJ2-7; 8 nucleotides align to TRBD1. Germline trimming cut 5 bases from V and 5 bases from J; bases unmatched to any gene: 17. Germline CDR1 reads MDHEN; CDR2 reads SYDVKM. The CDR3 covers 17 residues. The DNA for the CDR3 is TGTGCCAGCAGTAAACCGGGACAGGTGTTGGAATCGGACGAGCAGTACTTC. This codes for CASSKPGQVLESDEQYF.

This clonotype has more than one count but fewer than ten. The chain employs TRBV7-2 and TRBJ2-3; 9 bases map to TRBD2. J was trimmed by 7 bases and V by 3 bases; bases with no gene match: 8. The CDR3 length is 15 residues. Germline V gene lookup returns CDR1 SGHTA and CDR2 FQGNSA. The CDR3 protein is CASSFSGGPAHTQYF. CDR3 DNA: TGTGCCAGCAGCTTCAGCGGGGGGCCCGCCCATACGCAGTATTTT.

This clonotype was seen a handful of times. The V and J genes are TRBV10-3 and TRBJ2-5, with D perhaps TRBD1 (6 bases). V gave up 0 bases and J gave up 5 bases, with 13 bases separating them. The CDR3 runs to 15 residues. CDR1 is ENHRY and CDR2 is SYGVKD in the germline V gene. DNA for the CDR3: TGTGCCATCAGTGAGTCAGGATCAGGGGTGGAGACCCAGTACTTC. Amino acid sequence: CAISESGSGVETQYF.